This is a list of T cell receptor beta chains from one sample in a study of T cell responses to AZD1222 COVID-19 vaccine. Sequencing used immunoSEQ multiplex PCR; TCRdb keeps in-frame clones, though not all of them. The data show about 160,000 clones, roughly 90% seen once. The sample consisted of peripheral blood, taken 28 days after the second AZD1222 dose. All receptors come from an adult who received the AZD1222 COVID-19 vaccine. The CDR3 runs from the conserved cysteine through the conserved F or W. D genes are given only for firm matches. Only part of the rows carry a size: once, few, many, or a class if the clone is expanded.

j_gene: TRBJ2-2; len: 12; v_gene: TRBV19; abundance: NA; d_gene: NA; CDR3nt: TGTGCCAGTAGTATGTATTCCGGGGAGCTGTTTTTT; CDR3aa: CASSMYSGELFF
j_gene: TRBJ1-5; len: 15; v_gene: TRBV30; abundance: NA; d_gene: NA; CDR3nt: TGTGCCTGGAGTCAGGGAGCCCGTAGCAATCAGCCCCAGCATTTT; CDR3aa: CAWSQGARSNQPQHF
j_gene: TRBJ1-5; len: 14; v_gene: TRBV2; abundance: NA; d_gene: TRBD1; CDR3nt: TGTGCCAGCATGCCGGGACAGGGGGGTCAGCCCCAGCATTTT; CDR3aa: CASMPGQGGQPQHF
j_gene: TRBJ2-3; len: 17; v_gene: TRBV7-8; abundance: NA; d_gene: TRBD1; CDR3nt: TGTGCCAGCAGATATGAGCCCGGGACAGGGGCGACGGATACGCAGTATTTT; CDR3aa: CASRYEPGTGATDTQYF
j_gene: TRBJ2-5; len: 13; v_gene: TRBV5-1; abundance: NA; d_gene: TRBD2; CDR3nt: TGCGCCAGCAGCTCGGGAGGGGGAGAGACCCAGTACTTC; CDR3aa: CASSSGGGETQYF
j_gene: TRBJ1-1; len: 13; v_gene: TRBV7-8; abundance: NA; d_gene: NA; CDR3nt: TGTGCCAGCAGCCGGGGCGGCAGCACTGAAGCTTTCTTT; CDR3aa: CASSRGGSTEAFF
j_gene: TRBJ1-5; len: 15; v_gene: TRBV10-3; abundance: once; d_gene: NA; CDR3nt: TGTGCCATCAGTGAGTCAGGGATTAGCAATCAGCCCCAGCATTTT; CDR3aa: CAISESGISNQPQHF
j_gene: TRBJ2-7; len: 16; v_gene: TRBV6-1; abundance: NA; d_gene: TRBD1; CDR3nt: TGTGCCAGCAGTGATCTGGGACAGGGGAGCTCCTACGAGCAGTACTTC; CDR3aa: CASSDLGQGSSYEQYF
j_gene: TRBJ2-7; len: 14; v_gene: TRBV11-2; abundance: NA; d_gene: NA; CDR3nt: TGTGCCAGCAGCCACGCGGAGCGCGGCTACGAGCAGTACTTC; CDR3aa: CASSHAERGYEQYF
j_gene: TRBJ2-7; len: 12; v_gene: TRBV3-1/TRBV3-2; abundance: NA; d_gene: NA; CDR3nt: TGTGCCAGCAGCCAGACAGGATACGAGCAGTACTTC; CDR3aa: CASSQTGYEQYF
j_gene: TRBJ1-6; len: 12; v_gene: TRBV2; abundance: NA; d_gene: NA; CDR3nt: TGTGCCAGCAGTATCGGTGATTCACCCCTCCACTTT; CDR3aa: CASSIGDSPLHF
j_gene: TRBJ1-1; len: 18; v_gene: TRBV4-2; abundance: NA; d_gene: NA; CDR3nt: TGTGCCAGCAGCCAAGAATTTCGTGGCAGGGAAAGTGACACTGAAGCTTTCTTT; CDR3aa: CASSQEFRGRESDTEAFF
j_gene: TRBJ2-7; len: 16; v_gene: TRBV27; abundance: NA; d_gene: NA; CDR3nt: TGTGCCAGCAGTTTATCCCTCCGGGAAGCGGCCTACGAGCAGTACTTC; CDR3aa: CASSLSLREAAYEQYF
j_gene: TRBJ2-7; len: 13; v_gene: TRBV27; abundance: NA; d_gene: NA; CDR3nt: TGTGCCAGCAGTTTGACAGCCTCCTACGAGCAGTACTTC; CDR3aa: CASSLTASYEQYF
j_gene: TRBJ2-7; len: 16; v_gene: TRBV23-1; abundance: NA; d_gene: TRBD2; CDR3nt: TGCGCCAGCAGTCAATCGCCTAGCGGGAGAATCTACGAGCAGTACTTC; CDR3aa: CASSQSPSGRIYEQYF
j_gene: TRBJ2-2; len: 12; v_gene: TRBV11-2; abundance: NA; d_gene: NA; CDR3nt: TGTGCCAGCAGCTTAGAGCAGGGGGAGCTGTTTTTT; CDR3aa: CASSLEQGELFF
j_gene: TRBJ1-1; len: 14; v_gene: TRBV2; abundance: NA; d_gene: TRBD1; CDR3nt: TGTGCCAGCAGTGAAAGGACAGGGGGCACTGAAGCTTTCTTT; CDR3aa: CASSERTGGTEAFF
j_gene: TRBJ1-2; len: 12; v_gene: TRBV29-1; abundance: NA; d_gene: NA; CDR3nt: TGCAGCGTGGGTGAAATAGCCTATGGCTACACCTTC; CDR3aa: CSVGEIAYGYTF
j_gene: TRBJ2-1; len: 16; v_gene: TRBV29-1; abundance: NA; d_gene: TRBD2; CDR3nt: TGCAGCTCTTATGACCCAGGACGGGGGGGTACAATTGAGCAGTTCTTC; CDR3aa: CSSYDPGRGGTIEQFF
j_gene: TRBJ2-1; len: 14; v_gene: TRBV30; abundance: NA; d_gene: TRBD2; CDR3nt: TGTGCCTGGGGCCGGGGGGGCTCCTACAATGAGCAGTTCTTC; CDR3aa: CAWGRGGSYNEQFF
j_gene: TRBJ1-4; len: 12; v_gene: TRBV12-3/TRBV12-4; abundance: NA; d_gene: NA; CDR3nt: TGTGCCAGCACGATGGACCAGCGAATCCTGTTTTTT; CDR3aa: CASTMDQRILFF
j_gene: TRBJ1-2; len: 13; v_gene: TRBV5-6; abundance: NA; d_gene: NA; CDR3nt: TGTGCCAGCAGCCTATCAATGGGCGGTGGCTACACCTTC; CDR3aa: CASSLSMGGGYTF
j_gene: TRBJ2-7; len: 17; v_gene: TRBV11-2; abundance: NA; d_gene: NA; CDR3nt: TGTGCCAGCAGCACCACCTGGGACCTCGAGAGTCCCTACGAGCAGTACTTC; CDR3aa: CASSTTWDLESPYEQYF
j_gene: TRBJ1-2; len: 14; v_gene: TRBV6-6; abundance: NA; d_gene: NA; CDR3nt: TGTGCCAGCAGTTACGGGGGCCGCGGCTATGGCTACACCTTC; CDR3aa: CASSYGGRGYGYTF
j_gene: TRBJ1-1; len: 12; v_gene: TRBV29-1; abundance: NA; d_gene: NA; CDR3nt: TGCAGCGTGACAGGAGGAAACACTGAAGCTTTCTTT; CDR3aa: CSVTGGNTEAFF
j_gene: TRBJ1-1; len: 14; v_gene: TRBV10-2; abundance: NA; d_gene: TRBD1; CDR3nt: TGCGCCAGCACTCGGAGGCAGGGGGATCCTGAAGCTTTCTTT; CDR3aa: CASTRRQGDPEAFF
j_gene: TRBJ2-1; len: 17; v_gene: TRBV9; abundance: NA; d_gene: TRBD2; CDR3nt: TGTGCCAGCAGCCCTTCAGGGACTAGCGGGGGGATTAATGAGCAGTTCTTC; CDR3aa: CASSPSGTSGGINEQFF
j_gene: TRBJ1-6; len: 14; v_gene: TRBV30; abundance: NA; d_gene: NA; CDR3nt: TGTGCCTGGAGCCCCCTAATATTCAATTCACCCCTCCACTTT; CDR3aa: CAWSPLIFNSPLHF
j_gene: TRBJ1-2; len: 13; v_gene: TRBV3-1/TRBV3-2; abundance: NA; d_gene: NA; CDR3nt: TGTGCCAGCAGCCCGGACACCGGCTATGGCTACACCTTC; CDR3aa: CASSPDTGYGYTF
j_gene: TRBJ1-4; len: 13; v_gene: TRBV6-5; abundance: NA; d_gene: NA; CDR3nt: TGTGCCAGCAGTTCAGGGGCTGATGAAAAACTGTTTTTT; CDR3aa: CASSSGADEKLFF
j_gene: TRBJ1-6; len: 17; v_gene: TRBV30; abundance: once; d_gene: TRBD1; CDR3nt: TGTGCCTGGAGTGTTAGAGGGACAGTGGGGGGGGATTCACCCCTCCACTTT; CDR3aa: CAWSVRGTVGGDSPLHF
j_gene: TRBJ2-3; len: 16; v_gene: TRBV4-3; abundance: NA; d_gene: NA; CDR3nt: TGCGCCAGCAGCCAAGATCGATGGAGCCCCACAGATACGCAGTATTTT; CDR3aa: CASSQDRWSPTDTQYF
j_gene: TRBJ1-1; len: 16; v_gene: TRBV3-1/TRBV3-2; abundance: NA; d_gene: NA; CDR3nt: TGTGCCAGCAGCCAACTCGAGGGGAGTGGGGACACTGAAGCTTTCTTT; CDR3aa: CASSQLEGSGDTEAFF
j_gene: TRBJ1-3; len: 14; v_gene: TRBV6-5; abundance: NA; d_gene: NA; CDR3nt: TGTGCCAGCAGCGGACAGTTCTCTGGAAACACCATATATTTT; CDR3aa: CASSGQFSGNTIYF
j_gene: TRBJ2-1; len: 17; v_gene: TRBV27; abundance: NA; d_gene: TRBD2; CDR3nt: TGTGCCAGCAGTTCTCTCAACGGGACTAGCGGGGTCAATGAGCAGTTCTTC; CDR3aa: CASSSLNGTSGVNEQFF
j_gene: TRBJ2-3; len: 15; v_gene: TRBV7-9; abundance: NA; d_gene: TRBD2; CDR3nt: TGTGCCAGCAGCTTGGGCGGGGGGCGCACAGATACGCAGTATTTT; CDR3aa: CASSLGGGRTDTQYF
j_gene: TRBJ2-6; len: 17; v_gene: TRBV19; abundance: NA; d_gene: TRBD1; CDR3nt: TGTGCCAGTAGTACGGACAGGGTACCCTCTGGGGCCAACGTCCTGACTTTC; CDR3aa: CASSTDRVPSGANVLTF
j_gene: TRBJ1-1; len: 14; v_gene: TRBV4-1; abundance: NA; d_gene: NA; CDR3nt: TGCGCCAGCAGCAGGGGGGAGTTGAACACTGAAGCTTTCTTT; CDR3aa: CASSRGELNTEAFF
j_gene: TRBJ1-2; len: 15; v_gene: TRBV24-1; abundance: few; d_gene: NA; CDR3nt: TGTGCCAATCCTCAACAGGCCGGGACCGTCGGAGGCTACACCTTC; CDR3aa: CANPQQAGTVGGYTF
j_gene: TRBJ1-4; len: 15; v_gene: TRBV6-5; abundance: NA; d_gene: NA; CDR3nt: TGTGCCAGCAGTTACATAGAGGGTTTTGGCGAAAAACTGTTTTTT; CDR3aa: CASSYIEGFGEKLFF
j_gene: TRBJ1-6; len: 13; v_gene: TRBV15; abundance: NA; d_gene: NA; CDR3nt: TGTGCCACCAGCGGATTCCCCAGGGAGCTCCTCCACTTT; CDR3aa: CATSGFPRELLHF
j_gene: TRBJ2-7; len: 11; v_gene: TRBV30; abundance: NA; d_gene: NA; CDR3nt: TGTGCCTGGAGTGCTCTTTACGAGCAGTACTTC; CDR3aa: CAWSALYEQYF
j_gene: TRBJ1-6; len: 14; v_gene: TRBV3-1/TRBV3-2; abundance: NA; d_gene: NA; CDR3nt: TGTGCCAGCAGCCAGAGGGGCCTTAATTCACCCCTCCACTTT; CDR3aa: CASSQRGLNSPLHF
j_gene: TRBJ1-2; len: 15; v_gene: TRBV3-1/TRBV3-2; abundance: once; d_gene: TRBD1; CDR3nt: TGTGCCAGCAGCGGACGACAGGGAAAACCCTATGGCTACACCTTC; CDR3aa: CASSGRQGKPYGYTF
j_gene: TRBJ1-5; len: 14; v_gene: TRBV7-2; abundance: few; d_gene: NA; CDR3nt: TGTGCCAGCAGCTTCGACTTTGGCAATCAGCCCCAGCATTTT; CDR3aa: CASSFDFGNQPQHF
j_gene: TRBJ2-5; len: 16; v_gene: TRBV6-1; abundance: NA; d_gene: NA; CDR3nt: TGTGCCAGCAGTGAAGCTCGGTTCGGAGTCCAAGAGACCCAGTACTTC; CDR3aa: CASSEARFGVQETQYF
j_gene: TRBJ1-6; len: 13; v_gene: TRBV5-1; abundance: NA; d_gene: NA; CDR3nt: TGCGCCAGCAGCTTGGTCCGAAATTCACCCCTCCACTTT; CDR3aa: CASSLVRNSPLHF
j_gene: TRBJ1-2; len: 14; v_gene: TRBV6-6; abundance: once; d_gene: TRBD1; CDR3nt: TGTGCCAGCACCCAAGGACAGGGGGCCTATGGCTACACCTTC; CDR3aa: CASTQGQGAYGYTF
j_gene: TRBJ1-5; len: 13; v_gene: TRBV15; abundance: NA; d_gene: NA; CDR3nt: TGTGCCACCAGTAAAAGACTTGGGGAGCCCCAGCATTTT; CDR3aa: CATSKRLGEPQHF
j_gene: TRBJ1-2; len: 16; v_gene: TRBV9; abundance: once; d_gene: TRBD1; CDR3nt: TGTGCCAGCAGCGTAGGGGGACAGACCACCCTCTATGGCTACACCTTC; CDR3aa: CASSVGGQTTLYGYTF
j_gene: TRBJ1-1; len: 14; v_gene: TRBV27; abundance: once; d_gene: NA; CDR3nt: TGTGCCAGCAGTTCGGTGGAGGGGCTCCCTGAAGCTTTCTTT; CDR3aa: CASSSVEGLPEAFF
j_gene: TRBJ1-4; len: 18; v_gene: TRBV4-1; abundance: NA; d_gene: TRBD1; CDR3nt: TGCGCCAGCAGCCAAGATCCGGGACAGGGGGCAACTAATGAAAAACTGTTTTTT; CDR3aa: CASSQDPGQGATNEKLFF
j_gene: TRBJ1-1; len: 18; v_gene: TRBV7-2; abundance: NA; d_gene: TRBD1; CDR3nt: TGTGCCAGCAGCTTAAGGGACAGGGCTGGAGAAGGGGACACTGAAGCTTTCTTT; CDR3aa: CASSLRDRAGEGDTEAFF
j_gene: TRBJ1-5; len: 15; v_gene: TRBV6-5; abundance: NA; d_gene: NA; CDR3nt: TGTGCCAGCAGTTCCTCCGGGGCAAGTTATCAGCCCCAGCATTTT; CDR3aa: CASSSSGASYQPQHF
j_gene: TRBJ2-5; len: 18; v_gene: TRBV5-1; abundance: NA; d_gene: TRBD2; CDR3nt: TGCGCCAGCAGCCCGACTAGCGGGGGGCGGTCACTCTGGGGGACCCAGTACTTC; CDR3aa: CASSPTSGGRSLWGTQYF
j_gene: TRBJ1-3; len: 15; v_gene: TRBV14; abundance: NA; d_gene: NA; CDR3nt: TGTGCCAGCAGCCTGGACGCCTGGGGTGGAAACACCATATATTTT; CDR3aa: CASSLDAWGGNTIYF
j_gene: TRBJ2-2; len: 13; v_gene: TRBV11-2; abundance: NA; d_gene: NA; CDR3nt: TGTGCCAGCGCCTCACAGAACACCGGGGAGCTGTTTTTT; CDR3aa: CASASQNTGELFF
j_gene: TRBJ2-3; len: 15; v_gene: TRBV5-4; abundance: once; d_gene: TRBD2; CDR3nt: TGTGCCAGCAGCTCCGACTGGCGGGGGAAAGATACGCAGTATTTT; CDR3aa: CASSSDWRGKDTQYF